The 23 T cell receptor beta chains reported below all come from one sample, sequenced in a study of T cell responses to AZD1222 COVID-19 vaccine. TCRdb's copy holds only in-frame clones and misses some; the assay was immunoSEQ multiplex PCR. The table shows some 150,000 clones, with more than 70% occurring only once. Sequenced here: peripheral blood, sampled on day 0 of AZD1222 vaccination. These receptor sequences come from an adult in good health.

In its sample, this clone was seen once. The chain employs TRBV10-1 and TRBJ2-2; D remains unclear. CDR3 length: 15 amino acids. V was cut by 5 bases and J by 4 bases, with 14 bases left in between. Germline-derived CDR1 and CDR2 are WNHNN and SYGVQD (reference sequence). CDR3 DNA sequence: TGCGCCAGCAGTCCTGGGTCACGGACCACCGGGGAGCTGTTTTTT. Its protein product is CASSPGSRTTGELFF.

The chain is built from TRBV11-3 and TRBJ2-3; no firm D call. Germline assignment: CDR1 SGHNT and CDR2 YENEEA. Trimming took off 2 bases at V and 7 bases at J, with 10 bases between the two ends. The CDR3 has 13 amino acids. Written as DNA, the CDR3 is TGTGCCAGCAGCTTATATGGAGCGAATACGCAGTATTTT. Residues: CASSLYGANTQYF.

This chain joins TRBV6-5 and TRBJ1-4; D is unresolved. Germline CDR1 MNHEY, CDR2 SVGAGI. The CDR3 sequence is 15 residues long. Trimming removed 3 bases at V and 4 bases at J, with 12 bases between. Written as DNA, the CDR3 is TGTGCCAGCAGTTATGACCCCGGGGTTAATGAAAAACTGTTTTTT. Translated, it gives CASSYDPGVNEKLFF.

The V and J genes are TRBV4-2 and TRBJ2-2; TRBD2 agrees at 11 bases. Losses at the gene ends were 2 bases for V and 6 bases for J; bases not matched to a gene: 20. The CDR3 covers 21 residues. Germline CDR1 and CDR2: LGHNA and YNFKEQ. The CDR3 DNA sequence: TGTGCCAGCAGCCAACTTGGACTAGCGGGCCATGGACTGTCCGCCGCCGGGGAGCTGTTTTTT. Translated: CASSQLGLAGHGLSAAGELFF.

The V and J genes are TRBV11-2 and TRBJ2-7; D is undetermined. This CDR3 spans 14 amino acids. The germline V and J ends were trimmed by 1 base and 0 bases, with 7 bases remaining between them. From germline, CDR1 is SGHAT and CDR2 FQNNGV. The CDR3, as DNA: TGTGCCAGCAGCTTAGGGATCTACTCCTACGAGCAGTACTTC. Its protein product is CASSLGIYSYEQYF.

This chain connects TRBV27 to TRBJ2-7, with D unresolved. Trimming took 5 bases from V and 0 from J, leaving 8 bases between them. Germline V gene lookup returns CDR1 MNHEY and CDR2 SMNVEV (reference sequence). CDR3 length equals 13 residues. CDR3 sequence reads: CASSPLSSYEQYF. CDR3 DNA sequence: TGTGCCAGCAGTCCTCTCAGCTCCTACGAGCAGTACTTC.

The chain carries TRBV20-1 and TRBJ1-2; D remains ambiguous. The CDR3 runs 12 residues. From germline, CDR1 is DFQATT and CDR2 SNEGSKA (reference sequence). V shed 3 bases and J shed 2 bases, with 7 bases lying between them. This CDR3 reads CSASEQNYGYTF. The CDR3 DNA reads TGCAGTGCTAGTGAACAGAACTATGGCTACACCTTC.

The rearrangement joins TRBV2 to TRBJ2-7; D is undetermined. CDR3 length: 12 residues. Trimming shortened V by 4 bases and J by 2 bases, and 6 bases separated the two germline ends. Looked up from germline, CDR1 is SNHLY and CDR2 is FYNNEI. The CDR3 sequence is CASSAQAYEQYF. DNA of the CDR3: TGTGCCAGCAGTGCGCAGGCCTACGAGCAGTACTTC.

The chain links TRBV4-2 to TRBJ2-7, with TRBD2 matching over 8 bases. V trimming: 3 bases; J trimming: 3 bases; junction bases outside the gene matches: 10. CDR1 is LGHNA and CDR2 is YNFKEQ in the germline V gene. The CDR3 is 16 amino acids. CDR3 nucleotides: TGTGCCAGCAGCCAGGTCATAGCGGGGACTGACTACGAGCAGTACTTC. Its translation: CASSQVIAGTDYEQYF.

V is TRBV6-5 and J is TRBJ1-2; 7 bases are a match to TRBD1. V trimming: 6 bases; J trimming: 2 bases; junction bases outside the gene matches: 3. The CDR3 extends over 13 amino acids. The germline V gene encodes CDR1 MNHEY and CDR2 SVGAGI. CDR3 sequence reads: CASSGQANYGYTF. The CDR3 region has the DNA TGTGCCAGCAGCGGACAGGCCAACTATGGCTACACCTTC.

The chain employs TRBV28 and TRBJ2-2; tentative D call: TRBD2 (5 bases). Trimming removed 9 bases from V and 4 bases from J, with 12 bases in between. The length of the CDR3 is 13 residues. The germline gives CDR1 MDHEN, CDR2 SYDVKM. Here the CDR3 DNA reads TGTGCCAGTAAAATGGCGGGCACCGGGGAGCTGTTTTTT. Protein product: CASKMAGTGELFF. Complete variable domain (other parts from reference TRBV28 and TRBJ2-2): DVKVTQSSRYLVKRTGEKVFLECVQDMDHENMFWYRQDPGLGLRLIYFSYDVKMKEKGDIPEGYSVSREKKERFSLILESASTNQTSMYLCASKMAGTGELFFGEGSRLTVL.

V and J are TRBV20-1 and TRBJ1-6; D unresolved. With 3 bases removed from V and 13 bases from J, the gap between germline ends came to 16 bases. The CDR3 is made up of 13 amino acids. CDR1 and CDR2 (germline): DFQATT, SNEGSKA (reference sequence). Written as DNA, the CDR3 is TGCAGTGCTAGTGCTCGCCTTGAGTCCCCCCTCCACTTT. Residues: CSASARLESPLHF.

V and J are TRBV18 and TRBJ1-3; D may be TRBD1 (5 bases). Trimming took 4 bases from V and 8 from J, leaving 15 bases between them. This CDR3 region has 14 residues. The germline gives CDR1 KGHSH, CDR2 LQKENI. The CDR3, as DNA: TGTGCCAGCTCACTACAGGTGGTAGAGGACACCATATATTTT. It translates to CASSLQVVEDTIYF.

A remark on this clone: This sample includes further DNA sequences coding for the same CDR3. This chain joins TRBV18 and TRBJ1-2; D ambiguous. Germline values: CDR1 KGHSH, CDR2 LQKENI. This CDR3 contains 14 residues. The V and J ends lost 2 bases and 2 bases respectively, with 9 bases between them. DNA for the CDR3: TGTGCCAGCTCACCAGTCGGTCGGAACTATGGCTACACCTTC. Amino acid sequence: CASSPVGRNYGYTF.

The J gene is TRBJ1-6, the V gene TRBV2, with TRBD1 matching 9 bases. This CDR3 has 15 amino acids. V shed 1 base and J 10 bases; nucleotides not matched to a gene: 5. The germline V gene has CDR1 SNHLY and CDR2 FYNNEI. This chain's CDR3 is CASSEEQGARSPLHF. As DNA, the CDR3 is TGTGCCAGCAGTGAAGAACAGGGGGCAAGATCACCCCTCCACTTT.

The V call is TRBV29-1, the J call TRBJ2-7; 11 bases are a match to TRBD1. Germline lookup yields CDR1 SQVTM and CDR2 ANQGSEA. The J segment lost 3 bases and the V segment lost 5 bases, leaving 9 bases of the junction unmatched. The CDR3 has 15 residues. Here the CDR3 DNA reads TGCAGCGTTAAAACCGGGACAGGGGGAAACTACGAGCAGTACTTC. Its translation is CSVKTGTGGNYEQYF.

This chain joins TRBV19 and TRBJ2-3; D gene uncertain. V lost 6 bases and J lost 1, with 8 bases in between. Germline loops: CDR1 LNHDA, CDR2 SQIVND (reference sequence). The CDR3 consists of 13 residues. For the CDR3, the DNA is TGTGCCAGTAGCCCTGCAGGCACAGATACGCAGTATTTT. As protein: CASSPAGTDTQYF.

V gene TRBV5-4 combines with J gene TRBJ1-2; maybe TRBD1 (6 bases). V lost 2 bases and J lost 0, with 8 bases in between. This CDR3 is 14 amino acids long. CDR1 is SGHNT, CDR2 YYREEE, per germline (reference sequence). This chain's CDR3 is CASSLGGANYGYTF. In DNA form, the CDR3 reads TGTGCCAGCAGCTTAGGGGGAGCTAACTATGGCTACACCTTC.

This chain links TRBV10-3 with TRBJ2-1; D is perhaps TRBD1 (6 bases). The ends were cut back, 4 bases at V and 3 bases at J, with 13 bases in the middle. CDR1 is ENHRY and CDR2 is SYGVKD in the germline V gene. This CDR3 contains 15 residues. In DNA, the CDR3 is TGTGCCATCAGTGGTCCCCCACAGGGCTACAATGAGCAGTTCTTC. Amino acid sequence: CAISGPPQGYNEQFF.

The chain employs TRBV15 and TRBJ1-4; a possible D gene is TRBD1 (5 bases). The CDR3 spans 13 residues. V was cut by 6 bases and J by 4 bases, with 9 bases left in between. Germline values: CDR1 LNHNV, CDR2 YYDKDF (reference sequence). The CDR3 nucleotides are TGTGCCACCAGTGGGGGTAATAATGAAAAACTGTTTTTT. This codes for CATSGGNNEKLFF.

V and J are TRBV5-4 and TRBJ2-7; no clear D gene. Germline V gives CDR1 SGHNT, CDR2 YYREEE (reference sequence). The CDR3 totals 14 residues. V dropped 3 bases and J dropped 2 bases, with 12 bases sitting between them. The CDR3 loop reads CASSSRASTYEQYF. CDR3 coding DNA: TGTGCCAGCAGCTCCCGGGCCTCTACCTACGAGCAGTACTTC.

The CDR3 protein is CASSSAIGGQDLSYEQYF. The CDR3 region has the DNA TGTGCCAGCAGCTCGGCAATCGGAGGACAGGACCTCTCCTACGAGCAGTACTTC. V is TRBV7-2 and J is TRBJ2-7; 7 bases agree with TRBD1. Germline V lookup: CDR1 SGHTA, CDR2 FQGNSA. This CDR3 has 18 amino acids. V was clipped by 4 bases and J by 0 bases; unmatched bases: 15.

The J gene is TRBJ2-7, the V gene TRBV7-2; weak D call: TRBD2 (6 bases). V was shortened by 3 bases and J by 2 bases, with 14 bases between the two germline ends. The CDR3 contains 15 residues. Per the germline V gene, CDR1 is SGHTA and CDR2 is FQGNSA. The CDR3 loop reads CASSFAGTGPYEQYF. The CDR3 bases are TGTGCCAGCAGCTTCGCCGGGACTGGGCCCTACGAGCAGTACTTC.